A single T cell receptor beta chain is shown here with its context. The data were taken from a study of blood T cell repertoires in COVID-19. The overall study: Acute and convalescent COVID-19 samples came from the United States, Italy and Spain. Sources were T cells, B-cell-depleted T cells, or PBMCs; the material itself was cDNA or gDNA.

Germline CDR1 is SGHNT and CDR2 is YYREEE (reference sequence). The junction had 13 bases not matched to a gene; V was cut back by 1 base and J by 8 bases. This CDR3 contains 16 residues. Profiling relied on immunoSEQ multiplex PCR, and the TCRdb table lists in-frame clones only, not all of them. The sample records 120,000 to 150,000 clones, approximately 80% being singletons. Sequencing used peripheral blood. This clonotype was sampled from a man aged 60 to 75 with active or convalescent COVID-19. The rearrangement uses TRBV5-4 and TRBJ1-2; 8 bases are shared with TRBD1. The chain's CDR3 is CASSLYGQGAFRGYTF. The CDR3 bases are TGTGCCAGCAGCTTGTACGGGCAGGGGGCATTCAGGGGCTACACCTTC.